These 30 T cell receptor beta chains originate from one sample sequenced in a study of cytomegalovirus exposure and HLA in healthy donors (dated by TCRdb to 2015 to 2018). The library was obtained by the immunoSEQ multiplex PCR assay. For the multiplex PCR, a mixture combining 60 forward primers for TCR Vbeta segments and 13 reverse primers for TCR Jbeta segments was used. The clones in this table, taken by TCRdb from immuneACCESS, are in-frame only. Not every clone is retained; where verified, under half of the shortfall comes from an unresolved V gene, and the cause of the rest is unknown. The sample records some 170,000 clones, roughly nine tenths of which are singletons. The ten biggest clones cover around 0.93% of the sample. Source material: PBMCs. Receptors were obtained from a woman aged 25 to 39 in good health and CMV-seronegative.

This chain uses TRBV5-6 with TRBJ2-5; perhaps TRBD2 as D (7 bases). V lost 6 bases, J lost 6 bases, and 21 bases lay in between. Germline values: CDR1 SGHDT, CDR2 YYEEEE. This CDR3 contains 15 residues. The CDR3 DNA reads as TGTGCCAGCATCCTGAGGGGGGGGGCCGCAAAGACCCAGTACTTC. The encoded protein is CASILRGGAAKTQYF.

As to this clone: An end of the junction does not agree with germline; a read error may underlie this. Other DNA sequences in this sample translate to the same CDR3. CDR3 sequence: CASSNGFPNSPLHF. The CDR3 coding sequence is TGTGCCAGCAGTAACGGGTTCCCTAATTCCCCCCTCCACTTT. The chain recombines TRBV6-5 with TRBJ1-6, with D hard to call. CDR1 and CDR2 (germline): MNHEY, SVGAGI. This CDR3 contains 14 residues.

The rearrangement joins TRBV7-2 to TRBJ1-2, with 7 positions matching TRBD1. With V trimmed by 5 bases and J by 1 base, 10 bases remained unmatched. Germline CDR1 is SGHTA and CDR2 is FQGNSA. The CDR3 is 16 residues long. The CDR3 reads CASSRPGQRYNYGYTF. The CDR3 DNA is TGTGCCAGCAGCCGTCCGGGACAGCGTTATAACTATGGCTACACCTTC.

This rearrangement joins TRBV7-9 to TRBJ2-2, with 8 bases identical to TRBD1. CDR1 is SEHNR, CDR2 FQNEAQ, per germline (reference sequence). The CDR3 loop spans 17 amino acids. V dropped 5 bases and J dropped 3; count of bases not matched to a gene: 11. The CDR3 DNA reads TGTGCCAGCAGCCTCGGTAGGACAGGGCTTGACACCGGGGAGCTGTTTTTT. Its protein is CASSLGRTGLDTGELFF. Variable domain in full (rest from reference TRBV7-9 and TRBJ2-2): DTGVSQNPRHKITKRGQNVTFRCDPISEHNRLYWYRQTLGQGPEFLTYFQNEAQLEKSRLLSDRFSAERPKGSFSTLEIQRTEQGDSAMYLCASSLGRTGLDTGELFFGEGSRLTVL.

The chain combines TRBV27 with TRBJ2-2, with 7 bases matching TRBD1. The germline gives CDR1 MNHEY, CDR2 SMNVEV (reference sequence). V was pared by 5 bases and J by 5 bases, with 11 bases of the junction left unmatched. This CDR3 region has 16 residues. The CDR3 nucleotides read TGTGCCAGCAGTCTATGGACAGGAGTAGGGACCGGGGAGCTGTTTTTT. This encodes CASSLWTGVGTGELFF.

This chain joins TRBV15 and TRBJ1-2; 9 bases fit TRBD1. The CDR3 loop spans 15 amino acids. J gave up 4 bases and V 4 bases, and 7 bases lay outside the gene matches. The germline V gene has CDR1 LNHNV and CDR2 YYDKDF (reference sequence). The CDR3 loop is CATSTSTGGVYGYTF. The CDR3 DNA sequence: TGTGCCACCAGCACTTCTACAGGGGGCGTCTATGGCTACACCTTC.

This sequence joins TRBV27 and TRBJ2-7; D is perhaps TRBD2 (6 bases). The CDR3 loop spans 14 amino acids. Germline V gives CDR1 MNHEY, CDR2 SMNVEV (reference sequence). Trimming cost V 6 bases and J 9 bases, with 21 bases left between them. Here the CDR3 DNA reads TGTGCCAGCAGACCAACAGGAGGGGTGGGTGGGCAGTACTTC. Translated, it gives CASRPTGGVGGQYF.

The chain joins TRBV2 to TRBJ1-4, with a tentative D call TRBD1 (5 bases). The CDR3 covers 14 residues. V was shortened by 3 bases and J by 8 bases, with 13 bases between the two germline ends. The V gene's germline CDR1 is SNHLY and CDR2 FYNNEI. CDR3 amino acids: CASSDPGKAEKLFF. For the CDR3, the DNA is TGTGCCAGCAGTGATCCAGGGAAGGCGGAAAAACTGTTTTTT.

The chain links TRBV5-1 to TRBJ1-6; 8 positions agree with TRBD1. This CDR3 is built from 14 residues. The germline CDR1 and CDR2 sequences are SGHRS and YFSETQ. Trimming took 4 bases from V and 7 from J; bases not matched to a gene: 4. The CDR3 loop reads CASSVTGGNSPLHF. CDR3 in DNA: TGCGCCAGCAGCGTCACAGGGGGAAATTCACCCCTCCACTTT.

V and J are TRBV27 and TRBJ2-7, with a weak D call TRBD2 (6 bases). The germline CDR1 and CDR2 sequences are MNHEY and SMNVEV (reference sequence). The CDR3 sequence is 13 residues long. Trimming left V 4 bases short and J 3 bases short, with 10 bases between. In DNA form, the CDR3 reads TGTGCCAGCAGTTCGGGACTCGGCTACGAGCAGTACTTC. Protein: CASSSGLGYEQYF.

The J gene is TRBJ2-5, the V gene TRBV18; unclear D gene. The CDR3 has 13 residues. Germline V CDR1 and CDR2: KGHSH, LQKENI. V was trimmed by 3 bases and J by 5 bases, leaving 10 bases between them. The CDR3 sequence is CASSPRVWETQYF. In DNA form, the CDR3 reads TGTGCCAGCTCACCCCGGGTCTGGGAGACCCAGTACTTC.

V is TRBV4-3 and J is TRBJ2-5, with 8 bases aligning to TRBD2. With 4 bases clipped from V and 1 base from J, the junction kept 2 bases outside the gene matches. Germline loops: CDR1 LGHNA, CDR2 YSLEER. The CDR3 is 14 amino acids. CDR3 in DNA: TGCGCCAGCAGCCCGGGAGGGGGCCAAGAGACCCAGTACTTC. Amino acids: CASSPGGGQETQYF.

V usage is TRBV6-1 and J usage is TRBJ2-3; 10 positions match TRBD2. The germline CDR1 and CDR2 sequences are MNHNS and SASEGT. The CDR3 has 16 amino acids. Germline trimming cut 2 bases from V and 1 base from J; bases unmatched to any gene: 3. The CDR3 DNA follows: TGTGCCAGCAGTGAATTTGGACTAGCGGGCACAGATACGCAGTATTTT. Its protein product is CASSEFGLAGTDTQYF.

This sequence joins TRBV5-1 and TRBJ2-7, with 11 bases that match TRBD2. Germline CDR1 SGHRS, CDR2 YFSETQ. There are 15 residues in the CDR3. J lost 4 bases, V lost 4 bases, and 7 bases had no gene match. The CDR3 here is CASSPNSGRAYEQYF. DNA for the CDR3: TGCGCCAGCAGCCCCAATAGCGGGAGGGCTTACGAGCAGTACTTC.

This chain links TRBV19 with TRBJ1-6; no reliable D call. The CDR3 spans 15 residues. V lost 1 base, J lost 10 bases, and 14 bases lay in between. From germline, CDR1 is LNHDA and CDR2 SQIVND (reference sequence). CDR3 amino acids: CASSIGATGGSPLHF. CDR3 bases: TGTGCCAGTAGTATAGGGGCGACGGGAGGGTCACCCCTCCACTTT. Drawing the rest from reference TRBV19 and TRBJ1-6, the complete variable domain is DGGITQSPKYLFRKEGQNVTLSCEQNLNHDAMYWYRQDPGQGLRLIYYSQIVNDFQKGDIAEGYSVSREKKESFPLTVTSAQKNPTAFYLCASSIGATGGSPLHFGNGTRLTVT.

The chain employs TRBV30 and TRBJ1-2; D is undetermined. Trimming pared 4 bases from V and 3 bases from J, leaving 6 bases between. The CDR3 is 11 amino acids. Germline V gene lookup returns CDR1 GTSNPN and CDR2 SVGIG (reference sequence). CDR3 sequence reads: CAWMEDYGYTF. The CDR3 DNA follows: TGTGCCTGGATGGAGGACTATGGCTACACCTTC. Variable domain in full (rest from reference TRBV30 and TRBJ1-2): SQTIHQWPATLVQPVGSPLSLECTVEGTSNPNLYWYRQAAGRGLQLLFYSVGIGQISSEVPQNLSASRPQDRQFILSSKKLLLSDSGFYLCAWMEDYGYTFGSGTRLTVV.

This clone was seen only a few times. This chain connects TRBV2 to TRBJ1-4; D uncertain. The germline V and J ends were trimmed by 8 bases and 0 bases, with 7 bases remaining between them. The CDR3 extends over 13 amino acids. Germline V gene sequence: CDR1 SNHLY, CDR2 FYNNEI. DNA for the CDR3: TGTGCCAGCGGGCAGGCAACTAATGAAAAACTGTTTTTT. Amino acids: CASGQATNEKLFF.

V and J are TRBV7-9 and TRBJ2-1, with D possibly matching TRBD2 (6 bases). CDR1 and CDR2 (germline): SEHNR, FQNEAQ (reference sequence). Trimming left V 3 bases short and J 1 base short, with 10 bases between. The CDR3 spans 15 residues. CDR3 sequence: CASSFNGGSYNEQFF. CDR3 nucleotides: TGTGCCAGCAGCTTCAATGGGGGGTCCTACAATGAGCAGTTCTTC. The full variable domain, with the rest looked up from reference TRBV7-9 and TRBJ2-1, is DTGVSQNPRHKITKRGQNVTFRCDPISEHNRLYWYRQTLGQGPEFLTYFQNEAQLEKSRLLSDRFSAERPKGSFSTLEIQRTEQGDSAMYLCASSFNGGSYNEQFFGPGTRLTVL.

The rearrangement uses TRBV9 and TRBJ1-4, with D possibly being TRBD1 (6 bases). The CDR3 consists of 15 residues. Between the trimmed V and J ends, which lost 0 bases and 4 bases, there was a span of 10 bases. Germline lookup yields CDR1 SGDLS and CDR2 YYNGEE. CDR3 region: CASSVAGGGNEKLFF. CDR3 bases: TGTGCCAGCAGCGTAGCGGGGGGCGGTAATGAAAAACTGTTTTTT.

The DNA of the CDR3 is TGCAGTATTAGGGACAGCCAAGAGACCCAGTACTTC. It yields the protein CSIRDSQETQYF. J is TRBJ2-5 and V is TRBV29-1; 7 nucleotides line up with TRBD1. The germline gives CDR1 SQVTM, CDR2 ANQGSEA. The CDR3 has 12 amino acids.

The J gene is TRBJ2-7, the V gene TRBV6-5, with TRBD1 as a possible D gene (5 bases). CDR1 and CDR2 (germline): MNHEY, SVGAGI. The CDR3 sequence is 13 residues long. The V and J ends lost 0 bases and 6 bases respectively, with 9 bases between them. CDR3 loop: CASSYSKGSEQYF. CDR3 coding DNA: TGTGCCAGCAGTTACTCCAAGGGGTCCGAGCAGTACTTC.

This chain's CDR3 is CASSPGTVPSNQPQHF. CDR3 nucleotide sequence: TGCGCCAGCAGCCCCGGGACAGTCCCTAGCAATCAGCCCCAGCATTTT. The gene calls are TRBV5-1 and TRBJ1-5; TRBD1 agrees at 7 bases. The CDR3 has 16 residues. The V and J ends lost 4 bases and 0 bases, in that order; junction bases with no gene match: 7. CDR1 and CDR2 from the germline V gene are SGHRS and YFSETQ.

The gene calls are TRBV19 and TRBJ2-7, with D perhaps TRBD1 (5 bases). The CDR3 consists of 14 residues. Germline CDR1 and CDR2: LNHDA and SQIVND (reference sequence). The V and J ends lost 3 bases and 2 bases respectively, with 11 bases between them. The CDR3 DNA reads TGTGCCAGTAGTATGTTGGGGCCTCCCTACGAGCAGTACTTC. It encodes CASSMLGPPYEQYF.

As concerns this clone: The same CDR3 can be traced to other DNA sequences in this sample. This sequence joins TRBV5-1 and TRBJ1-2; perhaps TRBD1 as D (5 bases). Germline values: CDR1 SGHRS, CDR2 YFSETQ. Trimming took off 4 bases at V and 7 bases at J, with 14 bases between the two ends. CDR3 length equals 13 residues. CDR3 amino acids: CASSGGTAGGYTF. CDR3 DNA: TGCGCCAGCAGCGGAGGGACGGCTGGTGGCTACACCTTC.

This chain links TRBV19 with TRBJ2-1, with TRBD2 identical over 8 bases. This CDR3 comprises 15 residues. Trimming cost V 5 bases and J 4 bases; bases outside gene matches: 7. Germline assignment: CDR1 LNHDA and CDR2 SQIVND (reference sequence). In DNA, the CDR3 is TGTGCCAGTAGTGTTAGCGGGAACCCTTACAATGAGCAGTTCTTC. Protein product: CASSVSGNPYNEQFF.

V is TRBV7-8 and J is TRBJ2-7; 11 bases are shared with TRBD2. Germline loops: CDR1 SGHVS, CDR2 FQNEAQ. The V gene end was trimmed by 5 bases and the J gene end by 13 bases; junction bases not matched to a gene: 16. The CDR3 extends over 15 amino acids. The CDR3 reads CASSVSGTSGPDQYF. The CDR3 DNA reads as TGTGCCAGCAGCGTATCCGGGACTAGCGGTCCGGACCAATACTTC.

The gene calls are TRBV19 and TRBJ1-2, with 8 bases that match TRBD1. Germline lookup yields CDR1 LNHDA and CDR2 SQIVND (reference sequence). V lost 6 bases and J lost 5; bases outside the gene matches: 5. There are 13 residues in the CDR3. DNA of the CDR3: TGTGCCAGTAGCGCAACAGGGGGGTATGGCTACACCTTC. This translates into CASSATGGYGYTF.

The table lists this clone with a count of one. CDR3 protein: CASSSRTGYNEQFF. CDR3 bases: TGTGCCAGCAGCTCCAGGACAGGATACAATGAGCAGTTCTTC. V gene TRBV11-3 combines with J gene TRBJ2-1, with 7 bases lining up with TRBD1. Germline CDR1 SGHNT, CDR2 YENEEA. With 4 bases clipped from V and 4 bases from J, the junction kept 4 bases outside the gene matches. CDR3 length: 14 residues.

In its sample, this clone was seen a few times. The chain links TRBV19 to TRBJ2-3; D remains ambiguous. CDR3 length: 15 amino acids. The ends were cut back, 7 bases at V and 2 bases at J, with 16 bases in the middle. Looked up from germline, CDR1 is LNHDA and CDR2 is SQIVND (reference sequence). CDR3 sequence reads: CASTSLRGYTDTQYF. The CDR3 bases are TGTGCCAGTACCTCCCTCCGCGGATACACAGATACGCAGTATTTT.

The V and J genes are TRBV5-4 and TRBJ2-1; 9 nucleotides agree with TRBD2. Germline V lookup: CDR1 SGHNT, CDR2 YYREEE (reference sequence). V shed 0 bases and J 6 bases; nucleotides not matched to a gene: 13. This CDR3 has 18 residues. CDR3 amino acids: CASSLGLAGRARGNEQFF. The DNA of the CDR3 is TGTGCCAGCAGCTTGGGCCTAGCGGGACGGGCACGGGGCAATGAGCAGTTCTTC.